Listed below are T cell receptor beta chains from one sample, sequenced in a study of control samples from healthy donors and cancer patients. Data came from immunoSEQ multiplex PCR; TCRdb stores just in-frame clones and leaves some out. Of roughly 150,000 clones listed, roughly 88% are singletons. The sequenced sample was blood. These receptors were collected from a young man in good health. Both conserved end residues are part of each CDR3.

TRBV7-9	TRBJ1-5	CASSPPSSSQPQHF
TRBV28	TRBJ1-1	CASTLTGPSTEAFF
TRBV19	TRBJ1-1	CASSSTGENTEAFF
TRBV6-4	TRBJ1-2	CASSETGEYGYTF
TRBV19	TRBJ1-1	CASSITDNGVGMGTEAFF
TRBV6-1	TRBJ2-1	CASSEQVFEQFF
TRBV29-1	TRBJ2-7	CSARQNSYEQYF
TRBV7-8	TRBJ2-1	CASSLDGRREQFF
TRBV2	TRBJ2-7	CASRRDREYEQYF
TRBV2	TRBJ2-6	CASQGSYGANVLTF
TRBV2	TRBJ1-5	CASSRDQPQHF
TRBV28	TRBJ1-1	CASSLSLGRGNTEAFF
TRBV24-1	TRBJ2-2	CATSDLTINYTGELFF
TRBV6-5	TRBJ2-7	CASSRRETGAYEQYF
TRBV7-6	TRBJ2-2	CASSFSGGATGELFF
TRBV7-9	TRBJ1-4	CASSLDLLNEKLFF
TRBV4-3	TRBJ1-2	CASSQDWPGGNKGYGYTF
TRBV7-2	TRBJ2-7	CASTNNRVGYEQYF
TRBV5-5	TRBJ1-2	CASSTGQGGYGYTF
TRBV2	TRBJ1-4	CASSEGGVYRVLFF